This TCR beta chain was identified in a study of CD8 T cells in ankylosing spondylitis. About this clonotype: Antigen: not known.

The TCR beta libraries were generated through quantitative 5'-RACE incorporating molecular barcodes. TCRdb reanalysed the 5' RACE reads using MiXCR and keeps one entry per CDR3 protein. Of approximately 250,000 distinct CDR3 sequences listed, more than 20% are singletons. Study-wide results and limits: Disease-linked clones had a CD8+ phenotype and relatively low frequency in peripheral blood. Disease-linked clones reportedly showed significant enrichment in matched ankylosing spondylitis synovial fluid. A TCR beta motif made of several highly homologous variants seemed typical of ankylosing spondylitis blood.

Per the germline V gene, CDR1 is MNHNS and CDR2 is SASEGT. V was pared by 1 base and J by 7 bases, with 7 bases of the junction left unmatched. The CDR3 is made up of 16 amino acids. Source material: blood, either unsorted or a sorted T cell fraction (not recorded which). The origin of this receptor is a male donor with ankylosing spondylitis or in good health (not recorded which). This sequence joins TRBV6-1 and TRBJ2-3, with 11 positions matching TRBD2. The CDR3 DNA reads TGTGCCAGCAGTGAAGGGCCTAGCGGGGGGCGCTATACGCAGTATTTT. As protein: CASSEGPSGGRYTQYF.